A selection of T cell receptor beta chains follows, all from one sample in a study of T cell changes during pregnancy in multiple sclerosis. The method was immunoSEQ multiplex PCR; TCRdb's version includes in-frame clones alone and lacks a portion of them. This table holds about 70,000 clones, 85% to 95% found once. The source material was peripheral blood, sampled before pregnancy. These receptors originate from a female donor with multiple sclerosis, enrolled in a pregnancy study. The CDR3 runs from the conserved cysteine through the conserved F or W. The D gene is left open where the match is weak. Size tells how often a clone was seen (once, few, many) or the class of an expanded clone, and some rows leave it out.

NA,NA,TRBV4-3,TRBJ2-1,TGCGCCAGCAGCCAAGATAGAGGAGAGAATGAGCAGTTCTTC,CASSQDRGENEQFF
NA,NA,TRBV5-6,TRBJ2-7,TGTGCCAGCAGCTCCTTAACCTACGAGCAGTACTTC,CASSSLTYEQYF
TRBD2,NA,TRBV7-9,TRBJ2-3,TGTGCCAGCAGCGCGACTAGCGGGAGAGTAGATACGCAGTATTTT,CASSATSGRVDTQYF
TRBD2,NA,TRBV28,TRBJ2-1,TGTGCCAGCAACACTCTGGCCGGGGGGGGGTATGATGAGCAGTTCTTC,CASNTLAGGGYDEQFF
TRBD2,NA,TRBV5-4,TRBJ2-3,TGTGCCAGCAGCTTAAGTAGCGGGGGACGCACAGATACGCAGTATTTT,CASSLSSGGRTDTQYF
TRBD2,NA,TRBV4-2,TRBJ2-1,TGTGCCAGCAGCCCCTTAGCGGGAGGGCCCTCGAATGAGCAGTTCTTC,CASSPLAGGPSNEQFF
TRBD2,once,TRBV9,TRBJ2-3,TGTGCCAGCAGCCCAAGAGCAGCGGGAGCCACAGATACGCAGTATTTT,CASSPRAAGATDTQYF
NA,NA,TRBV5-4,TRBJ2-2,TGTGCCAGCAGCTTGGCCGTAGAGGTCGGGGAGCTGTTTTTT,CASSLAVEVGELFF
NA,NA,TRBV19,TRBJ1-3,TGTGCCAGTAGTAACCTTCAGGGAAACACCATATATTTT,CASSNLQGNTIYF
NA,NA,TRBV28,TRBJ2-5,TGTGCCAGCAGGAGGAAAGAGACCCAGTACTTC,CASRRKETQYF